Sequencing of this T cell receptor (beta chain) was carried out in a study of T-cell reconstitution after alpha-beta-depleted transplantation in children. Losses at the gene ends were 6 bases for V and 5 bases for J; bases not matched to a gene: 11. The V gene's germline CDR1 is KGHSH and CDR2 LQKENI. The CDR3 length is 16 residues. TCRbeta library construction was performed incorporating unique molecular identifiers. TCRdb independently ran MiXCR on the PCR reads; one entry per CDR3 protein. Of some 840,000 distinct CDR3 sequences in the sample, 16% were seen once. This clonotype has more than one count but fewer than ten.

The receptor was isolated from a male patient aged 10-17 years who had a stem cell transplant for acute lymphoblastic leukemia, so the T cells may come from the graft donor. Specimen: PBMCs, mostly from graft donor cells, collected 360 days after TCRalphabeta/CD19-depleted stem cell transplant. The chain is built from TRBV18 and TRBJ2-7; 12 nucleotides agree with TRBD2. CDR3 coding DNA: TGTGCCAGCTCCCCTAGCGGGAGGGCCGTTTACCACGAGCAGTACTTC. Translated: CASSPSGRAVYHEQYF.